Included here is one T cell receptor beta chain sequence, with context. The antigen remains undetermined. Purified naive CD4+ T cells were depleted of CD25+ Tregs. General study results and limits: The TCR gene usage of tumor memory CD4+ T cells clustered together with blood and lymph node memory CD4+ cells and with lymph node naive CD4+ cells. Tumor Tregs overlapped most with tumor, then blood, naive CD4+ cells.

Trimming at V came to 4 bases and at J to 6 bases, leaving 5 bases not matched to a gene. The CDR3 is 13 residues long. Full-length variable regions came from constant-region reverse primers plus semi-nested Nested Universal Primer A PCR. TCRdb analysed the 5' RACE reads with MiXCR anew, one entry per CDR3 protein. This table holds about 54,000 distinct CDR3 sequences, 17% found once. The rearrangement joins TRBV12-3 or TRBV12-4 to TRBJ2-7; 8 bases line up with TRBD2. Sequencing was carried out using naive CD4+ T cells sorted from blood. The sample's subset: naive CD4+ T cells, CD4+CD45RA+CD25-. This receptor was obtained from a female donor with breast cancer. DNA of the CDR3: TGTGCCAGCAGTTCCACGGGGGGGACCGAGCAGTACTTC. It is translated as CASSSTGGTEQYF.